The 3 T cell receptor beta chains listed next were all sequenced from one sample in a study of blood T cell repertoires in COVID-19. Assay: immunoSEQ multiplex PCR; the TCRdb copy retains only in-frame clones and omits some. The repertoire has about 130,000 clones, 92% of them found once; the top ten carry 2.1%. The sample consisted of peripheral blood. The receptor source for this set is a man aged 50-60 years with COVID-19, enrolled during active disease.

The chain joins TRBV7-2 to TRBJ2-2, with 10 bases fitting TRBD1. J gave up 4 bases and V 5 bases, and 13 bases lay outside the gene matches. This CDR3 is 18 amino acids long. CDR1 and CDR2 (germline): SGHTA, FQGNSA. CDR3 loop: CASSPSGTGVIRTGELFF. In DNA form, the CDR3 reads TGTGCCAGCAGCCCATCCGGGACAGGGGTAATTCGCACCGGGGAGCTGTTTTTT.

The V and J genes are TRBV30 and TRBJ2-3, with 8 bases fitting TRBD1. The CDR3 spans 14 residues. Germline CDR1 is GTSNPN and CDR2 is SVGIG (reference sequence). J was trimmed by 5 bases and V by 2 bases; bases with no gene match: 6. The CDR3 protein is CAWSSGQAVDTQYF. The CDR3 bases are TGTGCCTGGAGTTCGGGACAGGCGGTAGATACGCAGTATTTT.

The chain uses TRBV5-6 and TRBJ2-7; possible D gene TRBD2, 5 bases. Per the germline V gene, CDR1 is SGHDT and CDR2 is YYEEEE. The length of the CDR3 is 13 residues. V was trimmed by 4 bases and J by 1 base, leaving 9 bases between them. The CDR3 DNA is TGTGCCAGCAGCCCGGGATTGTCCTACGAGCAGTACTTC. It translates to CASSPGLSYEQYF.